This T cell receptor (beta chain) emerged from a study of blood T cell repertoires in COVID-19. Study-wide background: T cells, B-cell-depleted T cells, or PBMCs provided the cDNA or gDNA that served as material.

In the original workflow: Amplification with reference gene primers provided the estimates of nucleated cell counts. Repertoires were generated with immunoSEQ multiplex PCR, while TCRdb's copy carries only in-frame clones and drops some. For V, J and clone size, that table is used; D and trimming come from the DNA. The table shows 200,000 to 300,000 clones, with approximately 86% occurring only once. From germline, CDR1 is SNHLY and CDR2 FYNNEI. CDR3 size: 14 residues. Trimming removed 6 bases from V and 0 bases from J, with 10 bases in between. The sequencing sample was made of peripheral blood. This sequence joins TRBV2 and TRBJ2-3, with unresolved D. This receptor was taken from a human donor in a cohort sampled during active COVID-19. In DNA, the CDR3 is TGTGCCAGCAGCCTAGGAATCAGCACAGATACGCAGTATTTT. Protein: CASSLGISTDTQYF.